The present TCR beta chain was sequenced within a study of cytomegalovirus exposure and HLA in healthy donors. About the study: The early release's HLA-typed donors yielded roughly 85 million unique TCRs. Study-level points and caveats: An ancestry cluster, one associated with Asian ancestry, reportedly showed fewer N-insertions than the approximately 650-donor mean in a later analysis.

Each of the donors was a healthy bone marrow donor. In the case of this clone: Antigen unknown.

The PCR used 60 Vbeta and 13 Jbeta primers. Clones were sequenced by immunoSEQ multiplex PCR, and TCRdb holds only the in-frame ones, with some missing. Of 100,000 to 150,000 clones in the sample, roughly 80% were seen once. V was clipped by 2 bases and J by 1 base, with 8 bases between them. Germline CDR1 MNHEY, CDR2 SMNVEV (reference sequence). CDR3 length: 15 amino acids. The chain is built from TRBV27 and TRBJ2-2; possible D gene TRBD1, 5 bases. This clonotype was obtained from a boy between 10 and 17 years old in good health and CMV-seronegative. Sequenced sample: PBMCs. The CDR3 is CASSLMGLNTGELFF. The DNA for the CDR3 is TGTGCCAGCAGTTTAATGGGGCTGAACACCGGGGAGCTGTTTTTT.